One TCR beta chain is described in this entry. This may be a read error, as it is one base from a much larger clone. This entry comes from a study of human T cells and chemical hapten exposure. Across the study: Sensitization applied 2% DPC to roughly 2 cm by roughly 2 cm of upper inner arm skin.

Original processing notes: Samples contained a median of about 96,000 TCRs, with a range of roughly 20,000 to 690,600. In TCRdb, the RACE reads were re-called with MiXCR into one record per CDR3 protein. The V and J calls here are based on TCRdb, not the publication. The repertoire holds some 350,000 distinct CDR3 sequences, with more than 5% as singletons. Time point denoted: patch test 2, 6 weeks after DPC sensitization. Treatment here: therapeutic diphenylcyclopropenone sensitization with weekly scalp DPC. This sequence originates from a woman younger than 30 with alopecia areata. Some clones in this sample may be carry-over from other donors' samples. Sequenced here: whole blood, sampled in connection with sensitization to the hapten diphenylcyclopropenone (DPC).

The CDR3 DNA reads as TGCAGCGCCTCCAACAGGAACGCTGAAGCTTTCTTT. This sequence encodes CSASNRNAEAFF. V is TRBV29-1 and J is TRBJ1-1; D is perhaps TRBD1 (5 bases). There are 12 residues in the CDR3. In germline, CDR1 is SQVTM, CDR2 ANQGSEA.